One sample yielded the 32 T cell receptor beta chains listed below, sequenced in a study of blood T cell repertoires in COVID-19. Profiled with immunoSEQ multiplex PCR; TCRdb holds only in-frame clones, not every one. The table includes more than 140,000 clones, around four fifths detected once. Sequenced sample: peripheral blood. These receptors were obtained from a human donor in a cohort sampled during active COVID-19.

The table lists this clone with a few counts. This chain links TRBV30 with TRBJ2-5; no reliable D call. With 3 bases removed from V and 1 base from J, the gap between germline ends came to 9 bases. The CDR3 covers 13 residues. CDR1 and CDR2 from the germline V gene are GTSNPN and SVGIG (reference sequence). The CDR3 bases are TGTGCCTGGAGCCTCGGTCCCCAAGAGACCCAGTACTTC. It yields the protein CAWSLGPQETQYF.

This sequence joins TRBV18 and TRBJ1-1; the D is unclear. Trimming took 2 bases from V and 1 from J, leaving 8 bases between them. This CDR3 spans 14 amino acids. Germline lookup yields CDR1 KGHSH and CDR2 LQKENI. CDR3 DNA sequence: TGTGCCAGCTCACCAGGGCACCCGAACACTGAAGCTTTCTTT. Translated: CASSPGHPNTEAFF.

The V gene is TRBV9, the J gene TRBJ2-7, with D possibly matching TRBD2 (6 bases). This CDR3 spans 13 amino acids. Germline lookup yields CDR1 SGDLS and CDR2 YYNGEE. Trimming stripped 0 bases from V and 5 bases from J, with 9 bases between. The CDR3 protein is CASSVAPSDEQYF. The DNA of the CDR3 is TGTGCCAGCAGCGTAGCTCCTAGCGACGAGCAGTACTTC.

This clone showed up just once. This chain links TRBV30 with TRBJ2-7; 7 bases match TRBD1. V was clipped by 6 bases and J by 7 bases; unmatched bases: 9. This CDR3 region has 12 residues. Germline V gene sequence: CDR1 GTSNPN, CDR2 SVGIG (reference sequence). The CDR3 coding sequence is TGTGCCTGCACTTTACAGGGGTGGGAGCAGTACTTC. Its translation is CACTLQGWEQYF.

This clone has only a few counts. The chain recombines TRBV7-9 with TRBJ2-1; 9 positions match TRBD2. Trimming took 1 base from V and 6 from J; bases not matched to a gene: 4. The CDR3 has 15 residues. Germline V gene data show CDR1 as SEHNR and CDR2 as FQNEAQ (reference sequence). Written as DNA, the CDR3 is TGTGCCAGCAGCTTAGTATTAGCGGGAGTCAATGAGCAGTTCTTC. It translates to CASSLVLAGVNEQFF. Full variable domain (outside the CDR3, taken from reference TRBV7-9 and TRBJ2-1): DTGVSQNPRHKITKRGQNVTFRCDPISEHNRLYWYRQTLGQGPEFLTYFQNEAQLEKSRLLSDRFSAERPKGSFSTLEIQRTEQGDSAMYLCASSLVLAGVNEQFFGPGTRLTVL.

Worth noting for this clone: An end of the junction differs from the germline gene, which may be a read error. The V and J genes are TRBV7-7 and TRBJ2-3; TRBD2 matches 11 bases. Germline V gene sequence: CDR1 SSHAT, CDR2 FNYEAQ (reference sequence). This CDR3 region has 16 residues. CDR3 in amino acids: CASSPLAGGSPNTQYF. CDR3 DNA sequence: TGTGCTAGCAGCCCCTTAGCGGGAGGGTCACCCAATACGCAGTATTTT.

For the CDR3, the DNA is TGTGCCAGTAGTATTATAGCGGGAGTGGGCGAGCAGTACTTC. This sequence encodes CASSIIAGVGEQYF. The chain carries TRBV19 and TRBJ2-7, with 9 bases lining up with TRBD2. The ends lost 3 bases at V and 6 bases at J; junction bases unmatched: 6. Germline V gene lookup returns CDR1 LNHDA and CDR2 SQIVND (reference sequence). The CDR3 sequence is 14 residues long.

J is TRBJ2-1 and V is TRBV24-1; 9 bases fit TRBD1. Germline CDR1 KGHDR, CDR2 SFDVKD. The J segment lost 5 bases and the V segment lost 4 bases, leaving 8 bases of the junction unmatched. The CDR3 spans 16 residues. In DNA form, the CDR3 reads TGTGCCACCAGTGAAACCGGGACAGGGTCCAACAATGAGCAGTTCTTC. This gives the protein CATSETGTGSNNEQFF.

This sequence joins TRBV19 and TRBJ2-7; 8 nucleotides agree with TRBD2. Germline V CDR1 and CDR2: LNHDA, SQIVND (reference sequence). The CDR3 runs to 17 residues. Unmatched junction bases numbered 14, after V lost 4 bases and J lost 3 bases. CDR3 coding DNA: TGTGCCAGTAGTACGCGACGTACCCCGAGCGGGAGCTACGAGCAGTACTTC. The encoded protein is CASSTRRTPSGSYEQYF.

V gene TRBV14 combines with J gene TRBJ1-1; weak D call: TRBD1 (6 bases). This CDR3 comprises 16 residues. The V gene's germline CDR1 is SGHDN and CDR2 FVKESK. With 0 bases removed from V and 2 bases from J, the gap between germline ends came to 13 bases. As DNA, the CDR3 is TGTGCCAGCAGCCAAGATTGCGGACAGAACAACACTGAAGCTTTCTTT. Protein: CASSQDCGQNNTEAFF.

This clone occurred once. The chain employs TRBV2 and TRBJ2-7; D might be TRBD2 (5 bases). The germline V gene has CDR1 SNHLY and CDR2 FYNNEI. Trimming left V 3 bases short and J 3 bases short, with 9 bases between. This CDR3 is 13 amino acids long. Here the CDR3 reads CASSEYRGYEQYF. CDR3 sequence (DNA): TGTGCCAGCAGTGAGTATCGGGGCTACGAGCAGTACTTC.

This sequence joins TRBV5-8 and TRBJ1-4, with TRBD1 matching over 9 bases. This CDR3 has 17 residues. V dropped 4 bases and J dropped 7; count of bases not matched to a gene: 14. CDR1 SGHTS and CDR2 YDEGEE come from the germline V gene. Written as DNA, the CDR3 is TGTGCCAGCAGCATGCGCAATACCGGGACAGGGTTTGAAAAACTGTTTTTT. Residues: CASSMRNTGTGFEKLFF.

This rearrangement joins TRBV28 to TRBJ2-1; 8 nucleotides agree with TRBD2. The junction had 10 bases not matched to a gene; V was cut back by 6 bases and J by 6 bases. Germline V gene data show CDR1 as MDHEN and CDR2 as SYDVKM. CDR3 length: 15 residues. In nucleotides, the CDR3 is TGTGCCAGCAGGACCTGGGTAGCGGGGTCCAATGAGCAGTTCTTC. It encodes CASRTWVAGSNEQFF.

The J gene is TRBJ2-1, the V gene TRBV30, with 8 bases identical to TRBD1. This CDR3 comprises 13 residues. The ends lost 1 base at V and 9 bases at J; junction bases unmatched: 5. From germline, CDR1 is GTSNPN and CDR2 SVGIG (reference sequence). The DNA of the CDR3 is TGTGCCTGGAGTGGGGCACAGGGGGGTGAGCAGTTCTTC. Residues: CAWSGAQGGEQFF.

J is TRBJ2-7 and V is TRBV5-8, with D tentatively TRBD1 (5 bases). CDR1 and CDR2 from the germline V gene are SGHTS and YDEGEE. The V end lost 6 bases, the J end lost 7 bases, and 17 bases lay between the germline ends. The CDR3 length is 13 residues. This chain's CDR3 is CASTLHRLEEQYF. In nucleotides, the CDR3 is TGTGCCAGCACATTACACAGGCTGGAAGAGCAGTACTTC.

The chain couples TRBV28 to TRBJ2-1, with 8 bases identical to TRBD2. V was pared by 6 bases and J by 5 bases, with 9 bases of the junction left unmatched. Germline V gene data show CDR1 as MDHEN and CDR2 as SYDVKM. CDR3 length: 15 residues. CDR3 sequence (DNA): TGTGCCAGCAGCCTTAGCGGGACACTAAACAATGAGCAGTTCTTC. Amino acids: CASSLSGTLNNEQFF.

This chain links TRBV18 with TRBJ2-7; D unclear. Germline V lookup: CDR1 KGHSH, CDR2 LQKENI. The CDR3 contains 12 residues. V was clipped by 2 bases and J by 6 bases, with 8 bases between them. CDR3 sequence reads: CASSPAFSEQYF. The CDR3 nucleotides are TGTGCCAGCTCACCAGCTTTTAGCGAGCAGTACTTC.

V gene TRBV7-9 combines with J gene TRBJ1-6; 7 nucleotides align to TRBD1. Germline values: CDR1 SEHNR, CDR2 FQNEAQ (reference sequence). The trim removed 5 bases at V and 10 bases at J, leaving 8 bases unmatched. This CDR3 contains 14 residues. CDR3 sequence: CASSADRVWSPLHF. CDR3 nucleotides: TGTGCCAGCAGCGCAGACAGGGTTTGGTCACCCCTCCACTTT.

The chain combines TRBV12-3 or TRBV12-4 with TRBJ1-2; no clear D gene. Trimming took off 2 bases at V and 2 bases at J, with 6 bases between the two ends. The CDR3 has 13 amino acids. The CDR3 bases are TGTGCCAGCAGTTTACTGACAAACTATGGCTACACCTTC. Its translation is CASSLLTNYGYTF.

The rearrangement uses TRBV5-4 and TRBJ1-1; tentatively, D is TRBD1 (6 bases). In germline, CDR1 is SGHNT, CDR2 YYREEE (reference sequence). The CDR3 runs to 14 residues. V dropped 4 bases and J dropped 4 bases, with 14 bases sitting between them. The CDR3 nucleotides are TGTGCCAGCAGCATCCTGGACAGTTTCACTGAAGCTTTCTTT. Protein: CASSILDSFTEAFF.

This sequence joins TRBV3-1 (or the pseudogene TRBV3-2) and TRBJ2-5, with a possible D match to TRBD1 (6 bases). CDR3 size: 15 residues. Trimming stripped 4 bases from V and 4 bases from J, with 16 bases between. Germline V gives CDR1 LGHDT, CDR2 YNNKEL (reference sequence). The CDR3 sequence: CASSPTGRGPETQYF. The CDR3 nucleotides are TGTGCCAGCAGCCCCACAGGGCGCGGCCCAGAGACCCAGTACTTC.

This clone was counted once. The chain links TRBV28 to TRBJ1-1; 9 bases fit TRBD1. This CDR3 region has 16 residues. The trim removed 5 bases at V and 5 bases at J, leaving 12 bases unmatched. The germline CDR1 and CDR2 sequences are MDHEN and SYDVKM. The CDR3 region is CASSLPGQGMGTEAFF. DNA for the CDR3: TGTGCCAGCAGTCTCCCGGGACAGGGAATGGGGACTGAAGCTTTCTTT.

Written as DNA, the CDR3 is TGCAGTGCCCAGCGAACAGATACGCAGTATTTT. Protein product: CSAQRTDTQYF. The chain recombines TRBV20-1 with TRBJ2-3; D ambiguous. Trimming left V 6 bases short and J 3 bases short, with 7 bases between. Germline V lookup: CDR1 DFQATT, CDR2 SNEGSKA (reference sequence). This CDR3 has 11 residues.

This sequence joins TRBV7-9 and TRBJ2-6; D is perhaps TRBD1 (5 bases). Germline lookup yields CDR1 SEHNR and CDR2 FQNEAQ (reference sequence). V was trimmed by 1 base and J by 0 bases, leaving 16 bases between them. The CDR3 covers 19 residues. In nucleotides, the CDR3 is TGTGCCAGCAGCTTAGTTGGGGCAGGGATCCTCTCTGGGGCCAACGTCCTGACTTTC. Its protein product is CASSLVGAGILSGANVLTF.

The gene calls are TRBV11-3 and TRBJ2-7; tentatively, D is TRBD1 (5 bases). V was clipped by 5 bases and J by 2 bases, with 13 bases between them. The CDR3 totals 14 residues. The V gene's germline CDR1 is SGHNT and CDR2 YENEEA. CDR3 region: CASSLGPEPYEQYF. CDR3 DNA sequence: TGTGCCAGCAGCCTGGGGCCGGAGCCCTACGAGCAGTACTTC.

The chain joins TRBV13 to TRBJ2-7; 9 bases align to TRBD2. With V trimmed by 5 bases and J by 2 bases, 7 bases remained unmatched. CDR1 is PRHDT and CDR2 is FYEKMQ in the germline V gene (reference sequence). This CDR3 has 15 amino acids. Written as DNA, the CDR3 is TGTGCCAGCAGCATAAGGACTAGCGTAGCCTACGAGCAGTACTTC. Encoded protein: CASSIRTSVAYEQYF.

This clone was seen a few times. The chain employs TRBV7-9 and TRBJ1-1, with D hard to call. The CDR3 length is 13 residues. In germline, CDR1 is SEHNR, CDR2 FQNEAQ (reference sequence). The V and J ends lost 5 bases and 3 bases respectively, with 10 bases between them. CDR3 region: CASSLIEYTEAFF. Written as DNA, the CDR3 is TGTGCCAGCAGCCTAATTGAGTACACTGAAGCTTTCTTT.

The gene calls are TRBV12-5 and TRBJ2-1, with TRBD2 matching over 8 bases. The junction had 17 bases not matched to a gene; V was cut back by 6 bases and J by 7 bases. Germline V lookup: CDR1 LGHNT, CDR2 FRNRAP. CDR3 size: 17 residues. The CDR3 bases are TGTGCTAGTGGATTCTCAGATCGAGCGGGAGTATCAAATGAGCAGTTCTTC. This translates into CASGFSDRAGVSNEQFF. The full variable domain, in which reference TRBV12-5 and TRBJ2-1 provide the parts outside the CDR3, is DARVTQTPRHKVTEMGQEVTMRCQPILGHNTVFWYRQTMMQGLELLAYFRNRAPLDDSGMPKDRFSAEMPDATLATLKIQPSEPRDSAVYFCASGFSDRAGVSNEQFFGPGTRLTVL.

This chain uses TRBV21-1 with TRBJ2-7; the table's D call, TRBD1, has no DNA check behind it. TRBV21-1 represents a pseudogene. The CDR3 totals 14 residues. As DNA, the CDR3 is TGTGCCAGCAGCAAAGCTCGACAGAGACGCGAGCAGTACTTC. Its protein is CASSKARQRREQYF.

This chain links TRBV7-8 with TRBJ2-7; possibly TRBD1 for D (5 bases). Germline values: CDR1 SGHVS, CDR2 FQNEAQ. The CDR3 consists of 16 residues. V was pared by 1 base and J by 2 bases, with 15 bases between. CDR3 nucleotides: TGTGCCAGCAGCTTAGAAGGGCAGGGCATCCCCTACGAGCAGTACTTC. Translated, it gives CASSLEGQGIPYEQYF.

The rearrangement uses TRBV27 and TRBJ1-2, with 8 bases fitting TRBD1. Trimming at V came to 5 bases and at J to 4 bases, leaving 9 bases not matched to a gene. Germline values: CDR1 MNHEY, CDR2 SMNVEV (reference sequence). The CDR3 extends over 15 amino acids. CDR3 residues: CASSPQTGAGYGYTF. In DNA, the CDR3 is TGTGCCAGCAGTCCCCAGACAGGGGCGGGCTATGGCTACACCTTC.

This clone came up a few times. This chain uses TRBV11-2 with TRBJ1-2, with TRBD1 as a possible D gene (6 bases). Germline loops: CDR1 SGHAT, CDR2 FQNNGV. Deletions cut 2 bases from V and 1 base from J, with 11 bases between. The CDR3 runs 15 residues. CDR3 coding DNA: TGTGCCAGCAGCTTATCCGGACAGATTAACTATGGCTACACCTTC. This translates into CASSLSGQINYGYTF.